This TCR beta chain emerged from a study of T cell changes during pregnancy in multiple sclerosis. CDR1 is SGHDT, CDR2 YYEEEE, per germline. With 1 base removed from V and 1 base from J, the gap between germline ends came to 5 bases. This CDR3 comprises 13 residues. TCRdb's table, derived via immunoSEQ multiplex PCR, lists solely in-frame clones and lacks some. Here the sample spans around 69,000 clones, 90% being singletons. This specimen consisted of peripheral blood, obtained in the second trimester of pregnancy. This chain links TRBV5-6 with TRBJ1-1; the D is unclear. The source is a female donor in good health, enrolled as a control in a pregnancy study. In DNA, the CDR3 is TGTGCCAGCAGCTTGTCAAAGAACACTGAAGCTTTCTTT. This codes for CASSLSKNTEAFF.